This TCR beta chain derives from a study of blood T cell repertoires in COVID-19. Study details: The cDNA or gDNA used as material had been derived from T cells, B-cell-depleted T cells, or PBMCs.

In terms of age and location, participants ranged from roughly 18 to 89 years and lived in roughly 22 US areas. TCRdb's copy holds only in-frame clones and misses some; the assay was immunoSEQ multiplex PCR. Seen here are fewer than 150,000 clones, 84% observed once, and the top ten hold approximately 4%. The V and J ends lost 0 bases and 1 base respectively, with 10 bases between them. The CDR3 loop spans 15 amino acids. Germline lookup yields CDR1 SGHDT and CDR2 YYEEEE. The V call is TRBV5-6, the J call TRBJ1-1; D perhaps matches TRBD1 (5 bases). This receptor was taken from a man aged 45-65 years in a cohort exposed to, infected with or recovered from COVID-19 (not recorded which). The specimen sequenced was PBMCs or T cells enriched from blood (not recorded which). Written as DNA, the CDR3 is TGTGCCAGCAGCTTGGTGTCAGGGCAGAACACTGAAGCTTTCTTT. Protein product: CASSLVSGQNTEAFF. Full variable domain (missing parts from reference TRBV5-6 and TRBJ1-1): DAGVTQSPTHLIKTRGQQVTLRCSPKSGHDTVSWYQQALGQGPQFIFQYYEEEERQRGNFPDRFSGHQFPNYSSELNVNALLLGDSALYLCASSLVSGQNTEAFFGQGTRLTVV.